The next 27 T cell receptor beta chains were all read from a single sample in a study of quantifying T cell responses using KT2 cells. The wider study: Reverse transcription used primers in the TCR alpha and beta constant regions.

A single-stranded UMI oligo with SP2 sequence was ligated to cDNA 3' ends. First-round PCR used around 4 cycles and beta primers RC1.1 and RC1.2 covering TRBC1 and TRBC2. TCRdb analysed the UMI-ligation and nested PCR reads with MiXCR anew, one entry per CDR3 protein. This sample carries fewer than 40,000 distinct CDR3 sequences, under 7.5% of them seen once, and the ten largest clones take approximately 14%. Sequencing was performed on PBMCs spiked with cells of the T cell clone KT2. The receptors come from a human donor.

This clonotype was seen many times. The chain combines TRBV29-1 with TRBJ1-1; 11 nucleotides match TRBD1. Germline CDR1 SQVTM, CDR2 ANQGSEA. V trimming: 7 bases; J trimming: 4 bases; junction bases outside the gene matches: 2. CDR3 size: 12 residues. CDR3 DNA sequence: TGCAGCGGAGGGACAGGGGGCACTGAAGCTTTCTTT. It translates to CSGGTGGTEAFF.

This clonotype was found many times. The chain has TRBV7-8 and TRBJ1-4, with D possibly matching TRBD1 (5 bases). The germline CDR1 and CDR2 sequences are SGHVS and FQNEAQ. V shed 0 bases and J shed 12 bases, with 11 bases lying between them. The CDR3 sequence is 13 residues long. The CDR3 protein is CASSLALGTELFF. Written as DNA, the CDR3 is TGTGCCAGCAGCTTAGCGCTCGGGACGGAACTGTTTTTT.

This clonotype has more than one count but fewer than ten. The CDR3 bases are TGTGCCAGCAGCCAAGTGAACAATAAAGGGGAGCAGTACTTC. It encodes CASSQVNNKGEQYF. The gene calls are TRBV3-1 and TRBJ2-7, with D unclear. Trimming removed 1 base at V and 7 bases at J, with 14 bases between. The CDR3 is 14 residues long. Germline V CDR1 and CDR2: LGHDT, YNNKEL (reference sequence).

This chain joins TRBV16 and TRBJ2-7; 7 bases align to TRBD1. There are 16 residues in the CDR3. Per germline, CDR1 KGHSY and CDR2 FQNENV. V shed 0 bases, J shed 1 base, and the junction held 6 bases outside the gene matches. CDR3 coding DNA: TGTGCCAGCAGCCAATCGACAGGGCGGGTGTCCTACGAGCAGTACTTC. Residues: CASSQSTGRVSYEQYF.

The sample holds many counts of this clonotype. The J gene is TRBJ2-5, the V gene TRBV12-3 or TRBV12-4; D is perhaps TRBD2 (7 bases). The CDR3 runs 12 residues. Trimming took off 6 bases at V and 7 bases at J, with 12 bases between the two ends. This CDR3 reads CASRGGAATQYF. For the CDR3, the DNA is TGTGCCAGCAGGGGGGGGGCAGCGACCCAGTACTTC.

This clonotype came up many times. The chain combines TRBV11-1 with TRBJ1-2; D is undetermined. The CDR3 has 14 residues. Per germline, CDR1 SGHAT and CDR2 FQDESV (reference sequence). The germline V and J ends were trimmed by 1 base and 4 bases, with 10 bases remaining between them. The CDR3 is CASSLGRSFYGYTF. DNA of the CDR3: TGTGCCAGCAGCTTAGGTCGCAGCTTCTATGGCTACACCTTC.

The chain joins TRBV30 to TRBJ2-5; D ambiguous. V was cut by 0 bases and J by 4 bases, with 9 bases left in between. The CDR3 is 13 residues long. CDR1 and CDR2 (germline): GTSNPN, SVGIG (reference sequence). CDR3 sequence reads: CAWSVLRGETQYF. CDR3 nucleotide sequence: TGTGCCTGGAGTGTACTTCGCGGAGAGACCCAGTACTTC.

V gene TRBV5-1 combines with J gene TRBJ1-6; 7 bases align to TRBD1. Per the germline V gene, CDR1 is SGHRS and CDR2 is YFSETQ. This CDR3 spans 17 amino acids. Germline trimming cut 0 bases from V and 0 bases from J; bases unmatched to any gene: 3. CDR3 sequence: CASSLEGAPSYNSPLHF. CDR3 DNA sequence: TGCGCCAGCAGCTTGGAGGGGGCACCCTCCTATAATTCACCCCTCCACTTT.

There are many counts of this clonotype. The chain is built from TRBV12-3 or TRBV12-4 and TRBJ1-1, with 7 bases lining up with TRBD1. V lost 3 bases, J lost 0 bases, and 7 bases stayed unmatched. This CDR3 is built from 16 residues. DNA for the CDR3: TGTGCCAGCAGTTTGCGAAATACAGGGGTGAACACTGAAGCTTTCTTT. This sequence encodes CASSLRNTGVNTEAFF.

On this clonotype: At one boundary the junction diverges from the germline segment, which might be a read error. This chain connects TRBV20-1 to TRBJ1-2; D is ambiguous. The CDR3 is made up of 10 amino acids. Germline assignment: CDR1 DFQATT and CDR2 SNEGSKA (reference sequence). The CDR3 DNA reads as TGCAGTGCCCAGGATTACGGCTACAACTTC. This translates into CSAQDYGYNF.

This clonotype was picked up many times. The CDR3 protein is CASSKRERRNEQFF. CDR3 coding DNA: TGTGCCAGCAGTAAGCGGGAGAGGCGCAATGAGCAGTTCTTC. The rearrangement joins TRBV11-2 to TRBJ2-1; the match to TRBD2 covers 8 bases. Trimming removed 6 bases from V and 6 bases from J; junction bases left unmatched: 7. This CDR3 has 14 amino acids. The germline CDR1 and CDR2 sequences are SGHAT and FQNNGV.

This clonotype has only a few counts. The CDR3 sequence is CASSSGFSGANVLTF. The DNA for the CDR3 is TGTGCCAGCAGCTCAGGGTTCTCTGGGGCCAACGTCCTGACTTTC. The chain links TRBV7-2 to TRBJ2-6; D perhaps matches TRBD1 (5 bases). Germline values: CDR1 SGHTA, CDR2 FQGNSA. Deletions cut 4 bases from V and 0 bases from J, with 7 bases between. The CDR3 is 15 residues long.

This clonotype was counted a few times. The rearrangement joins TRBV6-5 to TRBJ2-2; the D is unclear. The CDR3 extends over 13 amino acids. The germline V and J ends were trimmed by 2 bases and 2 bases, with 3 bases remaining between them. The V gene's germline CDR1 is MNHEY and CDR2 SVGAGI. CDR3 coding DNA: TGTGCCAGCAGTTACGTTAACACCGGGGAGCTGTTTTTT. This sequence encodes CASSYVNTGELFF.

There are a few counts of this clonotype. This chain links TRBV7-8 with TRBJ2-7; 7 bases are a match to TRBD2. This CDR3 has 14 residues. Per the germline V gene, CDR1 is SGHVS and CDR2 is FQNEAQ. The junction had 12 bases not matched to a gene; V was cut back by 8 bases and J by 5 bases. Written as DNA, the CDR3 is TGTGCCAGCTTCAAGCCGGGCGGGGGAAACGAGCAGTACTTC. Its protein is CASFKPGGGNEQYF.

This clonotype was seen at least ten times. The chain uses TRBV5-1 and TRBJ2-2; 12 positions agree with TRBD2. V was pared by 4 bases and J by 4 bases, with 5 bases of the junction left unmatched. The CDR3 extends over 16 amino acids. Germline CDR1 SGHRS, CDR2 YFSETQ. In nucleotides, the CDR3 is TGCGCCAGCAGCCCTCTGACTAGCGGGGGCACCGGGGAGCTGTTTTTT. Its protein is CASSPLTSGGTGELFF.

Ten or more counts support this clonotype. This chain joins TRBV19 and TRBJ1-2; D may be TRBD1 (5 bases). From germline, CDR1 is LNHDA and CDR2 SQIVND (reference sequence). The CDR3 has 15 residues. With 7 bases removed from V and 5 bases from J, the gap between germline ends came to 20 bases. This CDR3 reads CASTTTGGERYGYTF. CDR3 in DNA: TGTGCCAGTACCACCACCGGGGGGGAGAGGTATGGCTACACCTTC.

This clonotype appeared many times. This chain joins TRBV6-2 or TRBV6-3 and TRBJ1-6; 7 bases match TRBD1. Per germline, CDR1 MNHEY and CDR2 SVGEGT. Losses at the gene ends were 4 bases for V and 10 bases for J; bases not matched to a gene: 10. This CDR3 has 15 amino acids. CDR3 protein: CASSSGQVRLSPLHF. In DNA form, the CDR3 reads TGTGCCAGCAGTTCCGGACAGGTTCGGTTGTCACCCCTCCACTTT.

A few counts support this clonotype. V is TRBV3-1 and J is TRBJ2-3, with 10 bases matching TRBD2. The V segment lost 0 bases and the J segment 4 bases; nucleotides outside the gene matches: 13. The CDR3 extends over 19 amino acids. CDR1 and CDR2 (germline): LGHDT, YNNKEL (reference sequence). CDR3 DNA: TGTGCCAGCAGCCAAGAGGGGCTAGCGGGAGTTGCGTACCCAGATACGCAGTATTTT. Protein sequence: CASSQEGLAGVAYPDTQYF.

This clonotype appeared many times. The chain is built from TRBV19 and TRBJ2-7; no reliable D call. CDR1 LNHDA and CDR2 SQIVND come from the germline V gene (reference sequence). The CDR3 consists of 19 residues. V lost 3 bases to trimming and J lost 3 bases, with 27 bases between them. The CDR3 DNA is TGTGCCAGTAGTATCGATGCGCCCTGGGTCAGGATAAAAGTCTACGAGCAGTACTTC. It codes for CASSIDAPWVRIKVYEQYF.

The sample holds a few counts of this clonotype. The chain uses TRBV28 and TRBJ2-4; D ambiguous. Trimming took 6 bases from V and 0 from J, leaving 9 bases between them. The germline gives CDR1 MDHEN, CDR2 SYDVKM. The CDR3 consists of 14 residues. In DNA form, the CDR3 reads TGTGCCAGCAGGAAGAGGCTAGCCAAAAACATTCAGTACTTC. Translated, it gives CASRKRLAKNIQYF. Full variable domain (outside the CDR3, taken from reference TRBV28 and TRBJ2-4): DVKVTQSSRYLVKRTGEKVFLECVQDMDHENMFWYRQDPGLGLRLIYFSYDVKMKEKGDIPEGYSVSREKKERFSLILESASTNQTSMYLCASRKRLAKNIQYFGAGTRLSVL.

This clonotype has just a few counts. The V gene is TRBV11-3, the J gene TRBJ2-1; 12 bases agree with TRBD1. The V gene end was trimmed by 3 bases and the J gene end by 10 bases; junction bases not matched to a gene: 10. Germline-derived CDR1 and CDR2 are SGHNT and YENEEA. This CDR3 region has 16 residues. The CDR3: CASSFRGQGAREEQFF. The DNA for the CDR3 is TGTGCCAGCAGCTTCAGGGGACAGGGGGCGCGGGAGGAGCAGTTCTTC.

The chain carries TRBV4-3 and TRBJ1-1; D unclear. Trimming removed 0 bases at V and 4 bases at J, with 15 bases between. Germline CDR1 is LGHNA and CDR2 is YSLEER. The CDR3 sequence is 16 residues long. The chain's CDR3 is CASSQEYGRSGTEAFF. CDR3 bases: TGCGCCAGCAGCCAAGAATATGGCAGGTCGGGCACTGAAGCTTTCTTT.

By sample fraction, this clonotype is medium-sized. V and J are TRBV20-1 and TRBJ1-1; D is perhaps TRBD1 (5 bases). The CDR3 has 13 amino acids. Trimming took 6 bases from V and 3 from J, leaving 14 bases between them. Germline CDR1 and CDR2: DFQATT and SNEGSKA (reference sequence). CDR3 sequence reads: CSARGMKDTEAFF. CDR3 DNA sequence: TGCAGTGCGCGGGGGATGAAGGACACTGAAGCTTTCTTT.

This clonotype is labeled medium-sized. CDR3 bases: TGTGCCAGCACCCAAGAGACTAGCGGCTCCTACGAGCAGTACTTC. Translation gives CASTQETSGSYEQYF. The chain employs TRBV6-1 and TRBJ2-7; TRBD2 aligns across 9 bases. Germline CDR1 MNHNS, CDR2 SASEGT. The CDR3 has 15 residues. Unmatched junction bases numbered 7, after V lost 7 bases and J lost 0 bases.

This clonotype was picked up many times. The chain combines TRBV6-1 with TRBJ2-3, with a possible D match to TRBD2 (6 bases). The CDR3 loop spans 16 amino acids. Trimming took off 2 bases at V and 0 bases at J, with 12 bases between the two ends. Germline V gene lookup returns CDR1 MNHNS and CDR2 SASEGT. The CDR3 region is CASSERKLASTDTQYF. The CDR3 nucleotides are TGTGCCAGCAGTGAAAGAAAACTAGCCAGCACAGATACGCAGTATTTT.

The V gene is TRBV2, the J gene TRBJ2-2, with 11 bases fitting TRBD2. The germline CDR1 and CDR2 sequences are SNHLY and FYNNEI. This CDR3 comprises 14 residues. After removal of 6 bases from V and 4 bases from J, the junction contained 1 base not matched to a gene. The CDR3 coding sequence is TGTGCCAGCAGCGGACTAGCGGGCACCGGGGAGCTGTTTTTT. It yields the protein CASSGLAGTGELFF.

A note on this clonotype: A read error may produce the germline difference seen at one junction end. This chain joins TRBV6-5 and TRBJ2-3; D might be TRBD2 (6 bases). Germline V gene data show CDR1 as MNHEY and CDR2 as SVGAGI. The CDR3 totals 16 residues. CDR3 sequence reads: CASGYSRGASTDTQYF. The CDR3 DNA sequence: TGTGCCAGCGGTTACTCTCGCGGGGCCAGCACAGATACGCAGTATTTT.